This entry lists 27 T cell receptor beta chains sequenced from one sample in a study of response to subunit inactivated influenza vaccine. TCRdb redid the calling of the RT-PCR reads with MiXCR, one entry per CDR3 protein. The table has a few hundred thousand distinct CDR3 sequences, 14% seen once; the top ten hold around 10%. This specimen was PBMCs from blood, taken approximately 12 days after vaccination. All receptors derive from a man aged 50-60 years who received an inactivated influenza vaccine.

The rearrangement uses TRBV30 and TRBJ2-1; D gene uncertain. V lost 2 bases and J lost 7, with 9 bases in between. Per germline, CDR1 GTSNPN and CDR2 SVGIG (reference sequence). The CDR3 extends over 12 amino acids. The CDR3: CAWSPVMNEQFF. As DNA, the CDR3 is TGTGCCTGGAGTCCCGTAATGAATGAGCAGTTCTTC. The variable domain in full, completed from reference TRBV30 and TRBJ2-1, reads SQTIHQWPATLVQPVGSPLSLECTVEGTSNPNLYWYRQAAGRGLQLLFYSVGIGQISSEVPQNLSASRPQDRQFILSSKKLLLSDSGFYLCAWSPVMNEQFFGPGTRLTVL.

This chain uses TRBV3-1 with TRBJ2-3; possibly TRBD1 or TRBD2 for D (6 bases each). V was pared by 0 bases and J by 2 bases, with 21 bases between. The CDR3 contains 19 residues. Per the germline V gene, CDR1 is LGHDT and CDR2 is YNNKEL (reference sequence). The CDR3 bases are TGTGCCAGCAGCCAAGAAGGGGGAGGACACACGAAGTACACAGATACGCAGTATTTT. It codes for CASSQEGGGHTKYTDTQYF.

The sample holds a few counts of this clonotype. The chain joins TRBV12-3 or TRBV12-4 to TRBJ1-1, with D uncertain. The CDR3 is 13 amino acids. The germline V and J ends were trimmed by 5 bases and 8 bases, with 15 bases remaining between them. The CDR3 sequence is CASSPFLLAEAFF. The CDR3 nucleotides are TGTGCCAGCAGTCCCTTTCTCCTGGCGGAAGCTTTCTTT.

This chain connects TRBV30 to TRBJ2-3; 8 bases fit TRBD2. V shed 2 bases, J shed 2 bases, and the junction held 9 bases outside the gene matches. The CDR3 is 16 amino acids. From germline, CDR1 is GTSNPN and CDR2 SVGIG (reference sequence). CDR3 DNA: TGTGCCTGGAGTCCCCCTCTAGCGGGCTCCACAGATACGCAGTATTTT. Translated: CAWSPPLAGSTDTQYF.

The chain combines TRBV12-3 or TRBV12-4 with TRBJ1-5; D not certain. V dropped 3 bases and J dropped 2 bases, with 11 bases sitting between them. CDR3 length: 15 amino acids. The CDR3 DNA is TGTGCCAGCAGTTTTACCGGACGCCGCAATCAGCCCCAGCATTTT. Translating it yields CASSFTGRRNQPQHF.

In nucleotides, the CDR3 is TGTGCCAGCAGTTACGGGGGTGGCTCAAACACCATATATTTT. Translated, it gives CASSYGGGSNTIYF. The chain uses TRBV12-3 or TRBV12-4 and TRBJ1-3, with D possibly matching TRBD1 (5 bases). CDR3 size: 14 residues. The ends were cut back, 4 bases at V and 6 bases at J, with 13 bases in the middle.

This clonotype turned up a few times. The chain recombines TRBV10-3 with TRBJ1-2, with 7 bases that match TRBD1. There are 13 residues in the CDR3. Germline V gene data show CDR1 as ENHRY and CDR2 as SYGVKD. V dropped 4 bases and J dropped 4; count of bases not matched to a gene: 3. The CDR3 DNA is TGTGCCATCAGTGGACAGGGTGGCTATGGCTACACCTTC. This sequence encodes CAISGQGGYGYTF.

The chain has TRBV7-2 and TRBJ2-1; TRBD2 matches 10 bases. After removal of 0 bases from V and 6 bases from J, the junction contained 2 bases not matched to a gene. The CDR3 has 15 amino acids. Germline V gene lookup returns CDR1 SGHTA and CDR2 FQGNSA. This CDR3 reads CASSLATSGFNEQFF. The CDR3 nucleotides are TGTGCCAGCAGCTTAGCGACTAGCGGGTTCAATGAGCAGTTCTTC.

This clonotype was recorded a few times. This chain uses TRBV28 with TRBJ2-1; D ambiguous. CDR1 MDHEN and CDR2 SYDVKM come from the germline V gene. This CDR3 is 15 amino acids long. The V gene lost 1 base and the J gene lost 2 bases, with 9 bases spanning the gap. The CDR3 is CASSLSLPPYNEQFF. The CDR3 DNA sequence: TGTGCCAGCAGTTTATCCCTTCCTCCCTACAATGAGCAGTTCTTC.

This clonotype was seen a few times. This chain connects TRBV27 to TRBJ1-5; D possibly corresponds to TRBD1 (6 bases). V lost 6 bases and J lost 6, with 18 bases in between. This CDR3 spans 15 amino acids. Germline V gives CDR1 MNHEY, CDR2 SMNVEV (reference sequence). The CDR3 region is CASRPSQGPVQPQHF. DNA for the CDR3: TGTGCCAGCAGACCTTCACAGGGTCCTGTTCAGCCCCAGCATTTT.

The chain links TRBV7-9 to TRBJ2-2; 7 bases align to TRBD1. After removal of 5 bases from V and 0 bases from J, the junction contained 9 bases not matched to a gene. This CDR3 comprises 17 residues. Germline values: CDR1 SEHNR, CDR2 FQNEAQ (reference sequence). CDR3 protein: CASSHQQGLTNTGELFF. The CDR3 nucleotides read TGTGCCAGCAGCCACCAACAGGGGCTTACGAACACCGGGGAGCTGTTTTTT.

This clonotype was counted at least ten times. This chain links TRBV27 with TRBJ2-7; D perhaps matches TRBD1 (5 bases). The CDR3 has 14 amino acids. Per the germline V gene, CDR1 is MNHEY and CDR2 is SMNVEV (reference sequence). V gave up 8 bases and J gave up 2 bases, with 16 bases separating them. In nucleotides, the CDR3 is TGTGCCAGCTCCTCCTGGGGCCTTACCTACGAGCAGTACTTC. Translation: CASSSWGLTYEQYF.

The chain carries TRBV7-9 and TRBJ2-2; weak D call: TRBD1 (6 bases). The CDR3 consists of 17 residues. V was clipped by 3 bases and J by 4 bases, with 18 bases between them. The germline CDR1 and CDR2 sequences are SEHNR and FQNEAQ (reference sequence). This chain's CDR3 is CASSFRLDSFSTGELFF. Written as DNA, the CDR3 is TGTGCCAGCAGCTTTCGTCTGGACAGCTTCTCCACCGGGGAGCTGTTTTTT.

The DNA for the CDR3 is TGTGCCAGCAGTGAAACTGGACTAGCGTATACCTACGAGCAGTACTTC. The encoded protein is CASSETGLAYTYEQYF. The genes are TRBV25-1 and TRBJ2-7, with 9 nucleotides matching TRBD2. Germline V gene lookup returns CDR1 MGHDK and CDR2 SYGVNS. This CDR3 has 16 amino acids. The trim removed 2 bases at V and 2 bases at J, leaving 7 bases unmatched.

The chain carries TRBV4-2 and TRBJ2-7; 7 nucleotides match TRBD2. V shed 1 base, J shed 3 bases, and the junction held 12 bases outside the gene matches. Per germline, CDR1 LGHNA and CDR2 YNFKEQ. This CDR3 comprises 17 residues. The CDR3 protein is CASSQAAGREGRYEQYF. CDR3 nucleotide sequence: TGTGCCAGCAGCCAAGCGGCGGGGAGGGAGGGCCGCTACGAGCAGTACTTC.

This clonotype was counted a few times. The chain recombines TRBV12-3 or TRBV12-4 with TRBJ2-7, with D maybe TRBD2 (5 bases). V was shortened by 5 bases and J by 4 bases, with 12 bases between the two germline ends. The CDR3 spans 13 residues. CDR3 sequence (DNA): TGTGCCAGCAGTACGGCGGGTACGTACGAGCAGTACTTC. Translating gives CASSTAGTYEQYF.

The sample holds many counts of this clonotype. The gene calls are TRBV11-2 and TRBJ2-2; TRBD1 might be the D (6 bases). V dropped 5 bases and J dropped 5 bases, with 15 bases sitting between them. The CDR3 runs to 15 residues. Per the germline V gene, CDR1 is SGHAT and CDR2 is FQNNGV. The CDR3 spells CASSVLGAGTGELFF. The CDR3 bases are TGTGCCAGCAGCGTACTGGGGGCTGGGACCGGGGAGCTGTTTTTT. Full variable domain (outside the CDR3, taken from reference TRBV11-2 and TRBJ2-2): EAGVAQSPRYKIIEKRQSVAFWCNPISGHATLYWYQQILGQGPKLLIQFQNNGVVDDSQLPKDRFSAERLKGVDSTLKIQPAKLEDSAVYLCASSVLGAGTGELFFGEGSRLTVL.

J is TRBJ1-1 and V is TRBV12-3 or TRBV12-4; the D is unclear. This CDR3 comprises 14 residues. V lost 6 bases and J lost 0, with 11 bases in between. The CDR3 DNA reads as TGTGCCAGCAGGCAGTGGGGAATGAACACTGAAGCTTTCTTT. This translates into CASRQWGMNTEAFF.

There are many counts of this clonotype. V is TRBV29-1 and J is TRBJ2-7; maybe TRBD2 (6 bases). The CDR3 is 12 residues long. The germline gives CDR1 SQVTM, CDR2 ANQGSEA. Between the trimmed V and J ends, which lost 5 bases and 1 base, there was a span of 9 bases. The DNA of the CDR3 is TGCAGCGTTACGGGACTTTCCTACGAGCAGTACTTC. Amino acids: CSVTGLSYEQYF.

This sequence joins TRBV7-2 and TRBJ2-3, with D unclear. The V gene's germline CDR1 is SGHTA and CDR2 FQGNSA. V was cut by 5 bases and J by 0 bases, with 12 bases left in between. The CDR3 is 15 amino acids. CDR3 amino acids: CASSQSQISTDTQYF. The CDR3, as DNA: TGTGCCAGCAGCCAATCCCAGATAAGCACAGATACGCAGTATTTT.

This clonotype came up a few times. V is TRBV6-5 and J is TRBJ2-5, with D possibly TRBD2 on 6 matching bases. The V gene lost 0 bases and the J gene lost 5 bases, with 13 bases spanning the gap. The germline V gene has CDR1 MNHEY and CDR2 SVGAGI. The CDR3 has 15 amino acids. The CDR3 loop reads CASSYSTGTVETQYF. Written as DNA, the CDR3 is TGTGCCAGCAGTTACTCGACCGGGACTGTGGAGACCCAGTACTTC.

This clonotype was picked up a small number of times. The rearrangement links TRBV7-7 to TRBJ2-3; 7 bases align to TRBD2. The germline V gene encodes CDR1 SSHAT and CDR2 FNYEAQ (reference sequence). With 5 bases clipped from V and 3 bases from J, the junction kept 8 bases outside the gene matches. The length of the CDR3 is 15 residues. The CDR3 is CASSKSGRETDTQYF. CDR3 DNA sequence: TGTGCCAGCAGCAAAAGCGGGCGGGAGACAGATACGCAGTATTTT.

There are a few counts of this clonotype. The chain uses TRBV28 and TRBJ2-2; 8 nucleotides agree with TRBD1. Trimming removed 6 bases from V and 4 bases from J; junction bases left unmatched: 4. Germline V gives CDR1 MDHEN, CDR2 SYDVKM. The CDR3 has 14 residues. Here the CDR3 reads CASRRTGSTGELFF. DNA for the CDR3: TGTGCCAGCAGGCGGACAGGGTCCACCGGGGAGCTGTTTTTT.

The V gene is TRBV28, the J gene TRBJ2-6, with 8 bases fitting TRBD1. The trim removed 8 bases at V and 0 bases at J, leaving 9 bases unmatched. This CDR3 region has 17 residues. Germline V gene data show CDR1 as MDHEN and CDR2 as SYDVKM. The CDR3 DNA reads TGTGCCAGCGGACCCCGGACAGGGACCTCTGGGGCCAACGTCCTGACTTTC. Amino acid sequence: CASGPRTGTSGANVLTF. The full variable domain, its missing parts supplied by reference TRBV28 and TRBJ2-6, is DVKVTQSSRYLVKRTGEKVFLECVQDMDHENMFWYRQDPGLGLRLIYFSYDVKMKEKGDIPEGYSVSREKKERFSLILESASTNQTSMYLCASGPRTGTSGANVLTFGAGSRLTVL.

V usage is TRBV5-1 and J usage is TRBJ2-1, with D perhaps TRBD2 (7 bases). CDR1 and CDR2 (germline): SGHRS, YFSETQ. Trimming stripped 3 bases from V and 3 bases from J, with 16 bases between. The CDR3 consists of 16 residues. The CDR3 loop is CASSSEGGAIYNEQFF. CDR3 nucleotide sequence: TGCGCCAGCAGCTCCGAGGGGGGGGCCATCTACAATGAGCAGTTCTTC.

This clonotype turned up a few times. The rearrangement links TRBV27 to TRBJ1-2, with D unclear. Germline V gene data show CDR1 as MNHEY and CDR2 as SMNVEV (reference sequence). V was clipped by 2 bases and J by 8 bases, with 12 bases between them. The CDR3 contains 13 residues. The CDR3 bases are TGTGCCAGCAGTTTAAGCGGGGTTAGAGGCTACACCTTC. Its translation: CASSLSGVRGYTF.

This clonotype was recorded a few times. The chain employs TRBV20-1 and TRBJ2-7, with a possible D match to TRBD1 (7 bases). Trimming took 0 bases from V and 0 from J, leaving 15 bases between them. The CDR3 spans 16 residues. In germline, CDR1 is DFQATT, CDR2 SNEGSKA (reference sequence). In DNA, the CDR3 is TGCAGTGCTAGAGATCGGCGGGGACAGCCCTCCTACGAGCAGTACTTC. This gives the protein CSARDRRGQPSYEQYF.